The 5 T cell receptor beta chains in this list originate from one sample, sequenced in a study of shared clonotypes between healthy human individuals. Sequenced by immunoSEQ multiplex PCR; TCRdb stores in-frame clones only, minus some. This table has around 580,000 clones, roughly 98% appearing once. CD45RO negativity and positive selection for CCR7 defined naive CD8 cells, a population that excluded terminally differentiated effector memory CD45RA+ cells. The sample was naive CD8+ T cells sorted from blood. These receptors all come from a man between 25 and 39 years old in good health.

V and J are TRBV15 and TRBJ1-5, with a weak D call TRBD1 (5 bases). Trimming shortened V by 4 bases and J by 7 bases, and 17 bases separated the two germline ends. This CDR3 has 15 amino acids. Germline lookup yields CDR1 LNHNV and CDR2 YYDKDF (reference sequence). This chain's CDR3 is CATSTGLPRGQPQHF. CDR3 in DNA: TGTGCCACCAGCACGGGGCTCCCTCGAGGCCAGCCCCAGCATTTT.

J is TRBJ1-2 and V is TRBV5-5; D is undetermined. The CDR3 length is 14 residues. V lost 4 bases and J lost 4, with 14 bases in between. CDR1 and CDR2 from the germline V gene are SGHKS and YYEKEE (reference sequence). DNA for the CDR3: TGTGCCAGCAGCCCTGCCGGCAGTCTCTATGGCTACACCTTC. The encoded protein is CASSPAGSLYGYTF.

The chain joins TRBV6-1 to TRBJ1-1; D gene ambiguous. Trimming took off 4 bases at V and 3 bases at J, with 12 bases between the two ends. CDR1 is MNHNS, CDR2 SASEGT, per germline. The CDR3 covers 14 residues. The CDR3 DNA reads as TGTGCCAGCAGTGTAAGCGATACTGACACTGAAGCTTTCTTT. Translating it yields CASSVSDTDTEAFF.

The CDR3 DNA reads as TGTGCCAGCAGTGAATTAGAAAGGTCCTATGGCTACACCTTC. Protein sequence: CASSELERSYGYTF. V and J are TRBV25-1 and TRBJ1-2; D unclear. Trimming stripped 1 base from V and 4 bases from J, with 10 bases between. The germline V gene encodes CDR1 MGHDK and CDR2 SYGVNS. The CDR3 has 14 residues.

About this clone itself: Sequence at one end of the junction differs from germline and may be a read error. The J gene is TRBJ2-5, the V gene TRBV7-7; 7 bases line up with TRBD2. Germline loops: CDR1 SSHAT, CDR2 FNYEAQ (reference sequence). This CDR3 spans 13 amino acids. CDR3 protein: CASSLTAGETQYF. The CDR3, as DNA: TGTGCTAGCAGCTTGACAGCGGGGGAGACCCAGTACTTC.